This TCR beta chain comes out of a study of blood T cell repertoires in COVID-19. At the level of the study: Material from acute and convalescent COVID-19 was sourced from the United States, Italy and Spain.

In the original analysis: Scientists estimated how many nucleated cells there were by amplifying reference gene primers. Produced via immunoSEQ multiplex PCR; TCRdb's table is partial and in-frame only. The D gene and trimming were derived from the DNA, and the V and J assignments and clone size from that table. This table has about 100,000 clones, just over 85% appearing once. The CDR3 spans 16 residues. The junction had 4 bases not matched to a gene; V was cut back by 1 base and J by 5 bases. The germline gives CDR1 SGHVS, CDR2 FNYEAQ. This chain connects TRBV7-6 to TRBJ2-2, with 10 bases aligning to TRBD2. The clonotype was recovered from a human donor in a cohort sampled during active COVID-19. Sequenced sample: peripheral blood. This CDR3 reads CASSLGASGRTGELFF. For the CDR3, the DNA is TGTGCCAGCAGCTTAGGTGCTAGCGGGAGAACCGGGGAGCTGTTTTTT. Drawing the rest from reference TRBV7-6 and TRBJ2-2, the complete variable domain is GAGVSQSPRYKVTKRGQDVALRCDPISGHVSLYWYRQALGQGPEFLTYFNYEAQQDKSGLPNDRFSAERPEGSISTLTIQRTEQRDSAMYRCASSLGASGRTGELFFGEGSRLTVL.